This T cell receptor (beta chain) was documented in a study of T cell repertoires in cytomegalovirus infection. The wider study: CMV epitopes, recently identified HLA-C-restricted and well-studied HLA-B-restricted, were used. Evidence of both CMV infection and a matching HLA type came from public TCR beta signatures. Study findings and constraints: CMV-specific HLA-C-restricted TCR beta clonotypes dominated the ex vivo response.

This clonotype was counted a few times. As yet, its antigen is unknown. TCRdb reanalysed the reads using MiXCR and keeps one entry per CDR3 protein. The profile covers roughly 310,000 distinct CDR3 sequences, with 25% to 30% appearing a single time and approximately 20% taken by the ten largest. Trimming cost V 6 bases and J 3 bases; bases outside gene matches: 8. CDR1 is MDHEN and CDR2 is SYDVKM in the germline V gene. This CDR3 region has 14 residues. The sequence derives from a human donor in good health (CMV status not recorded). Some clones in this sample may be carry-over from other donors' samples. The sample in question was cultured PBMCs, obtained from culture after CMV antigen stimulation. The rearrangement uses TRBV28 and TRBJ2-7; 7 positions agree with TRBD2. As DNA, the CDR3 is TGTGCCAGCAGCCCGCGGGAGTTGGTCTACGAGCAGTACTTC. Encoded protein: CASSPRELVYEQYF.